The rows below give T cell receptor beta chains drawn from one sample of a study of T cell changes during pregnancy in multiple sclerosis. Clones were sequenced by immunoSEQ multiplex PCR, and TCRdb holds only the in-frame ones, with some missing. The table lists some 49,000 clones, around 93% of them singletons. The sample consisted of CD8+ T cells from peripheral blood mononuclear cells, taken in the second trimester of pregnancy. Receptors originate from a female donor with multiple sclerosis, enrolled in a pregnancy study. CDR3s include the opening cysteine and the closing phenylalanine or tryptophan. The order of the fields is V gene, J gene, CDR3 length, CDR3 protein.

TRBV7-2,TRBJ2-1,14,CASSLGTGINEQFF
TRBV13,TRBJ1-2,13,CASSLEGAEGYTF
TRBV13,TRBJ2-7,16,CASSLGRGTGTYEQYF
TRBV19,TRBJ1-5,18,CASSIPGWSSPKDQPQHF
TRBV9,TRBJ1-2,17,CASSEPKGPDGDYGYTF
TRBV7-8,TRBJ2-1,17,CASSQKLGGAIRNEQFF
TRBV9,TRBJ2-6,16,CASGWDTSSGANVLTF
TRBV7-9,TRBJ2-7,13,CASSFGTGYEQYF
TRBV2,TRBJ2-2,14,CASRGDRVPGELFF
TRBV6-5,TRBJ2-2,13,CASSVGGTGELFF
TRBV11-1,TRBJ2-1,18,CASSLAGLAESSYNEQFF
TRBV9,TRBJ1-2,13,CASRGDRGYGYTF
TRBV7-2,TRBJ2-7,16,CASSRRGDRANYEQYF
TRBV5-4,TRBJ2-1,14,CASSYRGGYNEQFF
TRBV27,TRBJ1-1,17,CASSLSWGVNEDTEAFF
TRBV14,TRBJ2-2,12,CASSPIPGELFF
TRBV6-4,TRBJ2-3,15,CASSEQAGGPDTQYF
TRBV6-1,TRBJ2-5,21,CASSEAGRPTARLELSETQYF
TRBV2,TRBJ2-3,18,CASSLTGGGNSHTDTQYF
TRBV4-1,TRBJ1-2,15,CASSQDRGPLRGYTF
TRBV19,TRBJ1-1,13,CASSITRNTEAFF
TRBV6-1,TRBJ1-5,14,CASRPATGNQPQHF
TRBV19,TRBJ2-7,13,CASSATGGYEQYF
TRBV6-4,TRBJ2-1,16,CASRPLTSGDYNEQFF
TRBV7-2,TRBJ2-5,15,CASSLAGSGGETQYF
TRBV5-6,TRBJ1-1,13,CASSMGRGTEAFF
TRBV6-4,TRBJ2-1,16,CASSAESGGPTGEQFF
TRBV6-8,-,17,CASSYIGLAQPGDEQYF
TRBV19,TRBJ1-1,10,CATRSSEAFF
TRBV10-3,TRBJ2-2,15,CAITLGQGSTGELFF
TRBV12-5,TRBJ2-3,16,CASGSSLAGLSDTQYF
TRBV14,TRBJ2-1,15,CASSGTSGVYNEQFF
TRBV7-2,TRBJ1-3,15,CASSLDPGMGNTIYF
TRBV4-3,TRBJ2-7,15,CASSQVVSGSYEQYF
TRBV9,TRBJ2-1,15,CASRAGTGQNNEQFF
TRBV14,TRBJ1-4,15,CASSSDGATNEKLFF
TRBV7-7,TRBJ2-1,14,CASSLTSGGAEQFF
TRBV4-2,TRBJ1-2,15,CASSPRTANPYGYTF
TRBV4-1,TRBJ2-7,14,CASSLDRVWYEQYF
TRBV2,TRBJ2-7,10,CAVRVYEQYF
TRBV7-3,TRBJ1-3,16,CASSLLNRGSGNTIYF
TRBV19,TRBJ1-1,14,CASTLGGPNTEAFF
TRBV6-1,TRBJ1-2,13,CASIGQGADGYTF
TRBV5-5,TRBJ1-5,15,CASSLFGIPNQPQHF
TRBV23-1,TRBJ2-5,16,CASRQSIRTKGETQYF